The 10 T cell receptor beta chains listed next were all sequenced from one sample in a study of blood T cell repertoires in COVID-19 (dated by TCRdb to 2018 to 2020). Library preparation was by the immunoSEQ multiplex PCR assay. In its TCRdb copy, this immuneACCESS table keeps in-frame sequences only and misses some clones. Where compared with another copy, unresolved V genes explain less than half of these, and the others have no known cause. The sample table records 94,000 or so clones; roughly 88% of these occur just once. The ten largest clones add up to roughly 25% of the sample. The sequenced sample was peripheral blood. These receptors all stem from a man in his sixties with acute or convalescent COVID-19.

This clone was picked up a small number of times. This chain uses TRBV2 with TRBJ2-7, with 7 nucleotides matching TRBD2. Germline V gives CDR1 SNHLY, CDR2 FYNNEI. This CDR3 is built from 13 residues. V dropped 4 bases and J dropped 6; count of bases not matched to a gene: 6. The CDR3 sequence is CASSVGGYGEQYV. The CDR3 coding sequence is TGTGCCAGCAGTGTGGGAGGGTACGGCGAGCAGTACGTC.

The chain carries TRBV2 and TRBJ1-2; possibly TRBD1 for D (6 bases). The CDR3 contains 15 residues. Per the germline V gene, CDR1 is SNHLY and CDR2 is FYNNEI. V lost 8 bases and J 7 bases, leaving 23 bases between the germline ends. CDR3 sequence: CASEGDKSAGGGYTF. CDR3 bases: TGTGCCAGCGAGGGGGACAAAAGCGCTGGGGGTGGCTACACCTTC.

CDR3 sequence reads: CASSPGQGREKLFF. The DNA of the CDR3 is TGTGCCAGCTCACCGGGACAGGGTCGAGAAAAACTGTTTTTT. The V gene is TRBV18, the J gene TRBJ1-4; 9 bases align to TRBD1. J was trimmed by 8 bases and V by 3 bases; bases with no gene match: 4. The CDR3 is 14 residues long. Germline CDR1 reads KGHSH; CDR2 reads LQKENI.

This clone was picked up one time. The V and J genes are TRBV1 and TRBJ2-3; the table names TRBD2, a call not compared with the DNA. TRBV1 is noted as a pseudogene. The CDR3 length is 16 residues. Written as DNA, the CDR3 is TGCACCAGCAGCCTTAGGACTAGCAGTAGCACAGATACGCAGTATTTT. This translates into CTSSLRTSSSTDTQYF.

The chain employs TRBV4-2 and TRBJ2-1; D not resolved. Germline V lookup: CDR1 LGHNA, CDR2 YNFKEQ. Trimming stripped 0 bases from V and 8 bases from J, with 8 bases between. The CDR3 is 13 residues long. The CDR3 here is CASSQDGRDEQFF. DNA for the CDR3: TGTGCCAGCAGCCAAGACGGTCGGGATGAGCAGTTCTTC.

The V call is TRBV18, the J call TRBJ1-2; a possible D gene is TRBD1 (6 bases). The ends were cut back, 8 bases at V and 2 bases at J, with 12 bases in the middle. The CDR3 contains 13 residues. The V gene's germline CDR1 is KGHSH and CDR2 LQKENI. The CDR3 protein is CASAPGGNYGYTF. The CDR3 DNA reads as TGTGCCAGCGCCCCGGGGGGCAACTATGGCTACACCTTC.

CDR3: CATSREGVGGTEAFF. The CDR3, as DNA: TGTGCCACCAGCAGAGAAGGGGTCGGAGGGACTGAAGCTTTCTTT. The rearrangement joins TRBV15 to TRBJ1-1, with TRBD1 as a possible D gene (5 bases). Germline lookup yields CDR1 LNHNV and CDR2 YYDKDF (reference sequence). Trimming shortened V by 0 bases and J by 5 bases, and 13 bases separated the two germline ends. CDR3 length: 15 amino acids.

The DNA of the CDR3 is TGTGCCAGCAGCGGAGGACAGGTCTCAGATACGCAGTATTTT. Translating it yields CASSGGQVSDTQYF. The genes are TRBV9 and TRBJ2-3; 7 bases are shared with TRBD1. Unmatched junction bases numbered 5, after V lost 3 bases and J lost 4 bases. The CDR3 covers 14 residues. The germline V gene has CDR1 SGDLS and CDR2 YYNGEE.

V is TRBV28 and J is TRBJ2-4, with D perhaps TRBD1 (5 bases). Germline values: CDR1 MDHEN, CDR2 SYDVKM. The CDR3 runs to 17 residues. Deletions cut 6 bases from V and 6 bases from J, with 24 bases between. DNA for the CDR3: TGTGCCAGCAGCTTTCTTCCTATTGACAGAGAAATAAACATTCAGTACTTC. Protein: CASSFLPIDREINIQYF.

This clone was picked up one time. The genes are TRBV7-2 and TRBJ1-4; weak D call: TRBD1 (6 bases). The V gene's germline CDR1 is SGHTA and CDR2 FQGNSA. V was clipped by 1 base and J by 5 bases, with 17 bases between them. This CDR3 spans 17 amino acids. CDR3 sequence (DNA): TGTGCCAGCAGCTTAGGGCGTTCCAGGGGTCGGAATGAAAAACTGTTTTTT. Translating it yields CASSLGRSRGRNEKLFF.